A selection of T cell receptor beta chains follows, all from one sample in a study of OX40 agonist ivuxolimab in advanced cancers. Assay used: immunoSEQ multiplex PCR; TCRdb lists only in-frame clones, some missing. The profile shows 100,000 or so clones, more than 85% of them singletons. The specimen was CD4+ or CD8+ T cells sorted from blood, collected in a trial of the OX40 agonist ivuxolimab. The receptors derive from an adult with an advanced solid tumor such as melanoma, head and neck, liver or kidney cancer. Both conserved end residues are part of each CDR3. A D gene is named only where the DNA matches it firmly. Expanded clones get a size class; other rows say once, few or many, or leave the size out.

v_call	d_call	j_call	cdr3_length	clone_size	cdr3_aa	cdr3_nt
TRBV5-1	NA	TRBJ1-4	15	NA	CASSVLEATNEKLFF	TGCGCCAGCAGCGTTTTAGAAGCAACTAATGAAAAACTGTTTTTT
TRBV18	NA	TRBJ2-5	14	NA	CASSGTGTKETQYF	TGTGCCAGCTCAGGAACAGGGACGAAAGAGACCCAGTACTTC
TRBV28	NA	TRBJ2-5	16	once	CASSSFLDDYRGTQYF	TGTGCCAGCAGTTCGTTCCTCGATGACTACCGGGGGACCCAGTACTTC
TRBV28	NA	TRBJ1-2	13	few	CASQGPSTYGYTF	TGTGCCAGCCAGGGACCAAGCACCTATGGCTACACCTTC
TRBV28	NA	TRBJ2-5	13	NA	CASSGLTQETQYF	TGTGCCAGTTCAGGACTTACACAAGAGACCCAGTACTTC
TRBV9	TRBD2	TRBJ2-1	15	NA	CASSVSGRSYNEQFF	TGTGCCAGCAGCGTGAGCGGGAGAAGTTACAATGAGCAGTTCTTC
TRBV15	TRBD1	TRBJ1-5	14	NA	CATSGDRVNQPQHF	TGTGCCACCAGCGGGGACAGGGTCAATCAGCCCCAGCATTTT
TRBV28	NA	TRBJ2-1	15	few	CASRSTGSSYNEQFF	TGTGCCAGCAGATCCACAGGGAGCTCCTACAATGAGCAGTTCTTC
TRBV19	NA	TRBJ2-7	14	NA	CASSSPGRDYEQYF	TGTGCCAGTAGTTCCCCGGGCAGGGATTACGAGCAGTACTTC
TRBV5-6	NA	TRBJ2-6	16	once	CASSHLQSSGANVLTF	TGTGCCAGCAGCCATCTACAGAGCTCTGGGGCCAACGTCCTGACTTTC
TRBV7-9	NA	TRBJ2-7	13	NA	CASSSSGTYEQYF	TGTGCCAGCAGCTCGAGCGGTACCTACGAGCAGTACTTC
TRBV7-2	NA	TRBJ1-1	15	NA	CASSLGPGRDTEAFF	TGTGCCAGCAGCTTAGGGCCGGGTAGAGACACTGAAGCTTTCTTT
TRBV7-2	TRBD1	TRBJ1-5	15	NA	CASSLKGQGNQPQHF	TGTGCCAGCAGCTTAAAGGGACAGGGCAATCAGCCCCAGCATTTT
TRBV28	NA	TRBJ2-1	12	NA	CASSLPDTAQFF	TGTGCCAGCAGTTTACCGGACACCGCGCAGTTCTTC
TRBV5-1	TRBD2	TRBJ2-2	16	NA	CASSYGGRAGTGELFF	TGCGCCAGCAGCTATGGCGGGAGGGCCGGGACCGGGGAGCTGTTTTTT
TRBV9	NA	TRBJ2-1	14	NA	CASSVAVRGSEQFF	TGTGCCAGCAGCGTAGCTGTCAGGGGCAGTGAGCAGTTCTTC
TRBV5-1	NA	TRBJ2-1	11	NA	CASSYDNEQFF	TGCGCCAGCAGCTACGACAATGAGCAGTTCTTC
TRBV5-4	TRBD1	TRBJ2-7	14	few	CASSFGQGPYEQYF	TGTGCCAGCAGCTTCGGACAGGGACCGTACGAGCAGTACTTC
TRBV7-9	NA	TRBJ1-5	12	NA	CASSPINQPQHF	TGTGCCAGCAGTCCTATCAATCAGCCCCAGCATTTT
TRBV7-3	NA	TRBJ2-5	14	NA	CASSLGAVGETQYF	TGTGCCAGCAGCTTAGGAGCGGTGGGGGAGACCCAGTACTTC
TRBV6-5	TRBD1	TRBJ1-2	13	few	CASSLGQAGGYTF	TGTGCCAGCAGCCTCGGACAGGCGGGGGGCTACACCTTC
TRBV6-6	TRBD1	TRBJ1-1	13	NA	CASGQGGRAEAFF	TGTGCCAGCGGGCAAGGGGGCAGGGCTGAAGCTTTCTTT
TRBV5-4	NA	TRBJ2-2	16	NA	CASSKGQGRSTGELFF	TGTGCCAGCAGCAAAGGGCAGGGGAGGTCGACCGGGGAGCTGTTTTTT
TRBV5-8	TRBD2	TRBJ2-6	19	NA	CASSFSGTSGSSGANVLTF	TGTGCCAGCAGCTTCTCCGGGACTAGCGGGAGCTCTGGGGCCAACGTCCTGACTTTC
TRBV27	TRBD2	TRBJ2-1	16	NA	CASSPLSGRDYNEQFF	TGTGCCAGCAGTCCCCTCAGCGGGAGGGACTACAATGAGCAGTTCTTC
TRBV6-5	TRBD2	TRBJ2-2	15	NA	CASSRSGRNTGELFF	TGTGCCAGCAGTCGTAGCGGGAGAAACACCGGGGAGCTGTTTTTT
TRBV4-2	NA	TRBJ2-3	13	once	CASSQDTTDTQYF	TGTGCCAGCAGCCAAGATACGACAGATACGCAGTATTTT
TRBV9	TRBD1	TRBJ2-2	16	NA	CASSVTGTGNTGELFF	TGTGCCAGCAGCGTGACCGGGACAGGGAACACCGGGGAGCTGTTTTTT
TRBV6-5	NA	TRBJ2-4	15	NA	CASTPRVGLVNIQYF	TGTGCCAGCACTCCCCGAGTGGGATTGGTCAACATTCAGTACTTC
TRBV9	NA	TRBJ2-1	15	NA	CASSPRPAGANEQFF	TGTGCCAGCAGCCCCCGGCCAGCCGGGGCCAATGAGCAGTTCTTC
TRBV5-8	TRBD1	TRBJ1-4	16	NA	CASSPRQGINNEKLFF	TGTGCCAGCAGCCCTCGACAGGGGATTAATAATGAAAAACTGTTTTTT
TRBV25-1	TRBD1	TRBJ2-5	18	NA	CASSEYRVRDRGLETQYF	TGTGCCAGCAGTGAATATCGAGTTCGGGACAGGGGGCTGGAGACCCAGTACTTC
TRBV28	TRBD1	TRBJ1-2	16	NA	CASSLSGQGPYYGYTF	TGTGCCAGCAGTTTATCGGGACAGGGGCCCTACTATGGCTACACCTTC